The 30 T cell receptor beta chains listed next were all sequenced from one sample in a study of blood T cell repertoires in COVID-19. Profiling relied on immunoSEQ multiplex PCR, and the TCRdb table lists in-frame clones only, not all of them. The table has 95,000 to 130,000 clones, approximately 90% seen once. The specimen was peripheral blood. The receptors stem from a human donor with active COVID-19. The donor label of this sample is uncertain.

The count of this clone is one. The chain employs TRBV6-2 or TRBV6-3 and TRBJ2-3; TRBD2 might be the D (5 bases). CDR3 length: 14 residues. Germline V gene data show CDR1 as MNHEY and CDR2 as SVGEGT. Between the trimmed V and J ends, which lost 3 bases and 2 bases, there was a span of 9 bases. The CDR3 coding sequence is TGTGCCAGCAGTTATAACGGGAACACAGATACGCAGTATTTT. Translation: CASSYNGNTDTQYF.

The CDR3 DNA is TGTGCCATCAGTGAGTCTCCGGCTAGCGGGGGAGCAACGAACACCGGGGAGCTGTTTTTT. It translates to CAISESPASGGATNTGELFF. The chain links TRBV10-3 to TRBJ2-2, with 10 bases lining up with TRBD2. Germline loops: CDR1 ENHRY, CDR2 SYGVKD. V shed 0 bases and J 0 bases; nucleotides not matched to a gene: 10. CDR3 size: 20 residues.

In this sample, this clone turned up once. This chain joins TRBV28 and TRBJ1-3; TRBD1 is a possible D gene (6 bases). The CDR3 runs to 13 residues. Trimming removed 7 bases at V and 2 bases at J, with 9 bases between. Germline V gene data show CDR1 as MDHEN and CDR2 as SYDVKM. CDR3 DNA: TGTGCCAGCAACGGGGGGCCTGGAAACACCATATATTTT. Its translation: CASNGGPGNTIYF.

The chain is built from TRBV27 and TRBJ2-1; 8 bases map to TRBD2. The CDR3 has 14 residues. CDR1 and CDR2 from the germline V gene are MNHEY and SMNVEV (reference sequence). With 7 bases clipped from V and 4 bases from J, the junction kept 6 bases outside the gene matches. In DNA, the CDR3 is TGTGCCAGCATGCGGGGGGCGGGATACAATGAGCAGTTCTTC. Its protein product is CASMRGAGYNEQFF.

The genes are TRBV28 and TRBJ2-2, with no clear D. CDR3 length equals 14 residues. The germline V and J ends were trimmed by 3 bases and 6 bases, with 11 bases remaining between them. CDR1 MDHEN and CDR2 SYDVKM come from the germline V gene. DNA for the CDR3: TGTGCCAGCAGTTTGAGGATGCGGTCCGGGGAGCTGTTTTTT. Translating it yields CASSLRMRSGELFF.

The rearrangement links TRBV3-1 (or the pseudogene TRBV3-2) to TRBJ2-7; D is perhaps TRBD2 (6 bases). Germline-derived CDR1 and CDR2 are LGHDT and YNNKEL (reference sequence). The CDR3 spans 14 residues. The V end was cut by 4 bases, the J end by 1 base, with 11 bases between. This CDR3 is CASSLGGTSYEQYF. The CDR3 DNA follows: TGTGCCAGCAGCCTTGGAGGGACGTCCTACGAGCAGTACTTC.

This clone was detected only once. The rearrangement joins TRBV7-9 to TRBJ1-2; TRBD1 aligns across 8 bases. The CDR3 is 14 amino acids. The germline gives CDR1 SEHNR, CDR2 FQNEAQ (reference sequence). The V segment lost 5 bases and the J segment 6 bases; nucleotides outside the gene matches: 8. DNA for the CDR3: TGTGCCAGCAGCAATTGGACAGGGAGCCATGGCTACACCTTC. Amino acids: CASSNWTGSHGYTF.

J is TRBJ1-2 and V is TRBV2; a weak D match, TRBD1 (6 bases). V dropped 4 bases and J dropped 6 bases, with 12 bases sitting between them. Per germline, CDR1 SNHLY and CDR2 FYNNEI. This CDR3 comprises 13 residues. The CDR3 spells CASSAQGTHGYTF. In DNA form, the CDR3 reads TGTGCCAGCAGTGCACAGGGTACCCATGGCTACACCTTC.

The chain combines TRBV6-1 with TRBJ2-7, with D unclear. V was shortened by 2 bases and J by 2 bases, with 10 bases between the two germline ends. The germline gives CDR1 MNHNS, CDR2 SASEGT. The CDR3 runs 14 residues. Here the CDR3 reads CASSEYWAAYEQYF. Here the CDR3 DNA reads TGTGCCAGCAGTGAATATTGGGCAGCCTACGAGCAGTACTTC.

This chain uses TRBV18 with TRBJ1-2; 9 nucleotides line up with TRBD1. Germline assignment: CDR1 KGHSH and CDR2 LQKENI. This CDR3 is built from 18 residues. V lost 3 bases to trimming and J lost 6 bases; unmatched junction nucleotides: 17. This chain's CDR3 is CASSPLAGQGRVPDGYTF. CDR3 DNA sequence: TGTGCCAGCTCACCGCTCGCGGGACAGGGTCGAGTGCCTGATGGCTACACCTTC.

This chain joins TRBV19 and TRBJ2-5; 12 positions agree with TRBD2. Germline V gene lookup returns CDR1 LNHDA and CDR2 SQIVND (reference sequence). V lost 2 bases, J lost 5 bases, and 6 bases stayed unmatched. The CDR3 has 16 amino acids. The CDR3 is CASSILLAGGDETQYF. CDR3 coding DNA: TGTGCCAGTAGTATATTACTAGCGGGGGGTGATGAGACCCAGTACTTC.

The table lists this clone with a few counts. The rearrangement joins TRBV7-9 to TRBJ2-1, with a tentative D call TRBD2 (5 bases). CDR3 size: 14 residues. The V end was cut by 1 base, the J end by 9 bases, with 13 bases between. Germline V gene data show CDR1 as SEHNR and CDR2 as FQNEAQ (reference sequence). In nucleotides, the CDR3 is TGTGCCAGCAGCTTAGACCGGGGTCAGCGTGAGCAGTTCTTC. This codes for CASSLDRGQREQFF. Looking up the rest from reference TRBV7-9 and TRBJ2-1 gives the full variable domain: DTGVSQNPRHKITKRGQNVTFRCDPISEHNRLYWYRQTLGQGPEFLTYFQNEAQLEKSRLLSDRFSAERPKGSFSTLEIQRTEQGDSAMYLCASSLDRGQREQFFGPGTRLTVL.

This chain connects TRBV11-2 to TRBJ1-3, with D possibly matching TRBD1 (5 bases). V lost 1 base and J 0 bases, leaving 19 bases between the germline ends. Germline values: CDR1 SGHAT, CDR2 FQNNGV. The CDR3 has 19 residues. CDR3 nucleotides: TGTGCCAGCAGCTTAGGGTCCTTTTGGAACAGGCTCTCTGGAAACACCATATATTTT. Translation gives CASSLGSFWNRLSGNTIYF.

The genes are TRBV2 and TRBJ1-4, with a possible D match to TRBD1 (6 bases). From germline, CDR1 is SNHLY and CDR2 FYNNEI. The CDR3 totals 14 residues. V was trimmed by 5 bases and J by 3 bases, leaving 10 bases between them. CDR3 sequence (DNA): TGTGCCAGCAGTACAGGGCGTGCTAATGAAAAACTGTTTTTT. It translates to CASSTGRANEKLFF.

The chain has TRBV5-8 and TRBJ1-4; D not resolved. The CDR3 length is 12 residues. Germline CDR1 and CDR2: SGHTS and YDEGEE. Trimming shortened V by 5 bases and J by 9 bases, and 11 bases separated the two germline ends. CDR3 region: CASRFPLQKLFF. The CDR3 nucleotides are TGTGCCAGCAGGTTCCCTCTTCAAAAACTGTTTTTT.

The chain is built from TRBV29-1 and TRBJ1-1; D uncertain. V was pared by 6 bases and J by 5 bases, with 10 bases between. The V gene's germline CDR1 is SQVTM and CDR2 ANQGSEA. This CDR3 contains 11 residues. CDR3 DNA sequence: TGCAGCGTGAGCCAACTTACTGAAGCTTTCTTT. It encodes CSVSQLTEAFF.

The chain's CDR3 is CASSRTLNRGRLAEAFF. As DNA, the CDR3 is TGTGCCAGCAGTCGTACCCTTAACAGGGGGCGACTCGCTGAAGCTTTCTTT. The chain links TRBV6-6 to TRBJ1-1; the match to TRBD1 covers 9 bases. Per germline, CDR1 MNHNY and CDR2 SVGAGI (reference sequence). J gave up 6 bases and V 5 bases, and 16 bases lay outside the gene matches. The CDR3 covers 17 residues.

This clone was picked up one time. The DNA of the CDR3 is TGTGCCAGCAGTGAGATACTTGGACTAGCGGCGAACACCGGGGAGCTGTTTTTT. This translates into CASSEILGLAANTGELFF. This chain connects TRBV6-1 to TRBJ2-2, with 10 positions matching TRBD2. The germline gives CDR1 MNHNS, CDR2 SASEGT. The CDR3 loop spans 18 amino acids. Trimming removed 3 bases from V and 0 bases from J; junction bases left unmatched: 7.

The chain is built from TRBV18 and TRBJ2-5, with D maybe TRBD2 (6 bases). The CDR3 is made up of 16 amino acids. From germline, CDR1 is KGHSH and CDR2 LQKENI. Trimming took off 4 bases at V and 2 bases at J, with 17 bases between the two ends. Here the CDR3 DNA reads TGTGCCAGCTCACGGCAGGGCAGGAGGGTACAAGAGACCCAGTACTTC. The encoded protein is CASSRQGRRVQETQYF.

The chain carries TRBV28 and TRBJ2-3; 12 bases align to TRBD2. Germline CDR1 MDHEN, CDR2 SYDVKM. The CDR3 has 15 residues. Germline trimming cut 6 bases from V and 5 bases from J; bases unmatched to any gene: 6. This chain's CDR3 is CASSQTSGGKDTQYF. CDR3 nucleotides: TGTGCCAGCAGCCAGACTAGCGGGGGTAAAGATACGCAGTATTTT.

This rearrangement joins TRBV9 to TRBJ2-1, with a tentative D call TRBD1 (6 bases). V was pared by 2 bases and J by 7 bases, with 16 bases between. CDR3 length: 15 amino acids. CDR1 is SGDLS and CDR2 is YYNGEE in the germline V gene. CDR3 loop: CASSVQGSRYNEQFF. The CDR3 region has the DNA TGTGCCAGCAGCGTCCAGGGGAGTCGTTATAATGAGCAGTTCTTC.

CDR3 in DNA: TGTGCCAGCAGTTTTGGTAGCGGGGTACCCGGCACAGATACGCAGTATTTT. This gives the protein CASSFGSGVPGTDTQYF. The chain carries TRBV27 and TRBJ2-3; 8 bases line up with TRBD2. There are 17 residues in the CDR3. Germline lookup yields CDR1 MNHEY and CDR2 SMNVEV (reference sequence). Trimming took 3 bases from V and 1 from J; bases not matched to a gene: 9.

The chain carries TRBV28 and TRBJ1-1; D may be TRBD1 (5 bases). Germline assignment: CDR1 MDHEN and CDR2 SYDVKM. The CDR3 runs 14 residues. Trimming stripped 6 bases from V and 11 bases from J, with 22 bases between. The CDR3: CASRTGGAVVGAFF. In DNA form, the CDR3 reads TGTGCCAGCAGAACTGGCGGGGCCGTGGTTGGGGCTTTCTTT.

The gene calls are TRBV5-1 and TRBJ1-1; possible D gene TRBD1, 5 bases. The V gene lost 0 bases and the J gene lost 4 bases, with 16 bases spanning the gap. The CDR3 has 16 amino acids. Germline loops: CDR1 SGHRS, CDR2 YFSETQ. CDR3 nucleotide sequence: TGCGCCAGCAGCTTGGCTGGGGTCTTCGGGGGCACTGAAGCTTTCTTT. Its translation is CASSLAGVFGGTEAFF.

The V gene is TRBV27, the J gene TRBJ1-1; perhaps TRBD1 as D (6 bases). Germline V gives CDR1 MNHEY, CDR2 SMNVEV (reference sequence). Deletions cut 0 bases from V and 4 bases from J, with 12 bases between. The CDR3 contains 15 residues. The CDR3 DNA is TGTGCCAGCAGTTTATCCGGGGGGGCAGGCACTGAAGCTTTCTTT. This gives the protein CASSLSGGAGTEAFF.

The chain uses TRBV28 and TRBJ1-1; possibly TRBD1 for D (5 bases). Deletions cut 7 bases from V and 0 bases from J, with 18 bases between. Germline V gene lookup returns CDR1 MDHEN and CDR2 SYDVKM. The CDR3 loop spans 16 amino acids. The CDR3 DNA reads TGTGCCAGCAACCCGTGGGGCTCTGGTATGAACACTGAAGCTTTCTTT. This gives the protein CASNPWGSGMNTEAFF.

Here the CDR3 DNA reads TGCAGCGGTATCCCGGGACAGGGATCTGGCTACACCTTC. As protein: CSGIPGQGSGYTF. The rearrangement joins TRBV29-1 to TRBJ1-2, with 9 positions matching TRBD1. After removal of 7 bases from V and 7 bases from J, the junction contained 10 bases not matched to a gene. Per germline, CDR1 SQVTM and CDR2 ANQGSEA. This CDR3 has 13 residues.

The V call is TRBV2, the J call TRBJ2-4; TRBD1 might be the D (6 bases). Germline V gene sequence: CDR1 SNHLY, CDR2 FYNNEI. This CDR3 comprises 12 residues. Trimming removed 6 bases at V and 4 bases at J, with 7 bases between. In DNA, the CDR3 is TGTGCCAGCAGAGACAGGAAAAACATTCAGTACTTC. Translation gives CASRDRKNIQYF.

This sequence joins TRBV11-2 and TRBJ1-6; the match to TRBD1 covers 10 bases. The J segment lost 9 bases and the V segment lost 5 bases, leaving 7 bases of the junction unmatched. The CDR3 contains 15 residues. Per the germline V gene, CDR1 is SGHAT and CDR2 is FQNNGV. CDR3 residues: CASSLDRGTTSPLHF. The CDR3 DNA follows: TGTGCCAGCAGCCTGGACAGGGGGACTACTTCACCCCTCCACTTT.

CDR3 coding DNA: TGTGCCAGCTCTCAAGGACAGGGGCTCACAGATACGCAGTATTTT. It yields the protein CASSQGQGLTDTQYF. The chain is built from TRBV18 and TRBJ2-3, with 9 bases matching TRBD1. The germline V gene encodes CDR1 KGHSH and CDR2 LQKENI. Losses at the gene ends were 6 bases for V and 2 bases for J; bases not matched to a gene: 6. The CDR3 loop spans 15 amino acids.